A selection of T cell receptor beta chains follows, all from one sample in a study of blood T cell repertoires in COVID-19. Sequencing used immunoSEQ multiplex PCR; TCRdb keeps in-frame clones, though not all of them. The sample consists of about 140,000 clones, 85% to 90% of them appearing once. The source material was peripheral blood. The receptors were gathered from a woman older than 75 with acute or convalescent COVID-19. CDR3s include the opening cysteine and the closing phenylalanine or tryptophan. Fields, in order: clone size, D gene, V gene, J gene, CDR3 length, CDR3 DNA, CDR3 protein. D genes are given only for firm matches. Size is omitted from some rows. Given values are once, few, many or a class for expanded clones.

once	TRBD2	TRBV3-1/TRBV3-2	TRBJ2-2	13	TGTGCCAGCAGCGAAGGACTAGCCGGGGAGCTGTTTTTT	CASSEGLAGELFF
.	TRBD1	TRBV18	TRBJ1-6	15	TGTGCCAGCTCAATATCGGACAGGGACAAATCACCCCTCCACTTT	CASSISDRDKSPLHF
.	.	TRBV3-1/TRBV3-2	TRBJ2-2	15	TGTGCCAGCAGCCGGACTCGAACGAACACCGGGGAGCTGTTTTTT	CASSRTRTNTGELFF
.	.	TRBV13	TRBJ2-6	16	TGTGCCAGCAGCTTAGCGGGAATCTCTGGGGCCAACGTCCTGACTTTC	CASSLAGISGANVLTF
once	.	TRBV5-1	TRBJ1-4	14	TGCGCCAGCAGCTTACAGACAGCTAATGAAAAACTGTTTTTT	CASSLQTANEKLFF
.	TRBD1	TRBV7-8	TRBJ1-2	13	TGTGCCAGCAGCTCTACAGGGGCTGGAGGCTACACCTTC	CASSSTGAGGYTF
.	.	TRBV7-9	TRBJ1-4	12	TGTGCCAGCAGCTTAACTGATGAAAAACTGTTTTTT	CASSLTDEKLFF
.	TRBD2	TRBV19	TRBJ2-1	14	TGTGCCAGTAAAGAAGCGGGGCAATACAATGAGCAGTTCTTC	CASKEAGQYNEQFF
.	.	TRBV6-6	TRBJ1-1	13	TGTGCCAGCAGTTATCCCCTAAACACTGAAGCTTTCTTT	CASSYPLNTEAFF
.	.	TRBV6-2/TRBV6-3	TRBJ2-5	12	TGTGCCAGCAGTGACAATCAAGAGACCCAGTACTTC	CASSDNQETQYF
.	.	TRBV19	TRBJ1-5	15	TGTGCCAGTAGTAGCGGGGGAGGTTATGGGCAGCCCCAGCATTTT	CASSSGGGYGQPQHF
.	TRBD1	TRBV10-2	TRBJ1-5	13	TGCGCCAGCAGCCAGGACAGGCCAGGGCCCCAGCATTTT	CASSQDRPGPQHF
.	TRBD1	TRBV2	TRBJ1-3	16	TGTGCCAGCAGCATTGGACAGGGAGGCTCTGGAAACACCATATATTTT	CASSIGQGGSGNTIYF
once	TRBD2	TRBV5-1	TRBJ2-5	16	TGCGCCAGCAGCCCCGGACTAGCGGGGGGTGGCGAGACCCAGTACTTC	CASSPGLAGGGETQYF
.	.	TRBV6-1	TRBJ2-1	15	TGTGCCAGCAGTGACGACCATACCGGAGCAGAAGAGCAGTTCTTC	CASSDDHTGAEEQFF
.	TRBD2	TRBV7-3	TRBJ2-1	12	TGTGCCAGCGGACTTCGGGAGGGTGAGCAGTTCTTC	CASGLREGEQFF
.	.	TRBV29-1	TRBJ1-1	11	TGCAGCGGCAGGGTTAACACTGAAGCTTTCTTT	CSGRVNTEAFF
.	TRBD2	TRBV7-2	TRBJ2-3	15	TGTGCCAGCAGCTTTTCTAGCGGGGGGGCGGGCACGCAGTATTTT	CASSFSSGGAGTQYF
.	TRBD1	TRBV5-4	TRBJ2-7	15	TGTGCCAGCAGCCCCGGACAGGGGAATTCCTACGAGCAGTACTTC	CASSPGQGNSYEQYF
.	.	TRBV25-1	TRBJ1-2	18	TGTGCCAGCCCGTCCCGGCGGGGAGGGATCGAAGGAAACTATGGCTACACCTTC	CASPSRRGGIEGNYGYTF
.	.	TRBV12-5	TRBJ1-1	12	TGTGCTAGTGGTTTGCATAACACTGAAGCTTTCTTT	CASGLHNTEAFF
.	.	TRBV6-5	TRBJ1-2	14	TGTGCCAGCAGTTACTCGAGGGGGAAATATGGCTACACCTTC	CASSYSRGKYGYTF
.	.	TRBV5-1	TRBJ2-1	13	TGCGCCAGCAGCCTCATCTCGGGCAATGAGCAGTTCTTC	CASSLISGNEQFF
.	.	TRBV9	TRBJ1-2	17	TGTGCCAGCAGCGTAGAGATTGCGGCAGGGGATCTGGATGGCTACACCTTC	CASSVEIAAGDLDGYTF
.	.	TRBV27	TRBJ1-2	14	TGTGCCAGCAGTTTCTCTTTTGGAGGCGGTGGCTACACCTTC	CASSFSFGGGGYTF
.	TRBD1	TRBV6-4	TRBJ1-2	14	TGTGCCAGCAGTGACCAGGGACAGGGTGGCGGCTACACCTTC	CASSDQGQGGGYTF
.	.	TRBV6-5	TRBJ1-3	14	TGTGCCAGCCATTTCTCCAGTTCTGGAAACACCATATATTTT	CASHFSSSGNTIYF
.	.	TRBV4-2	TRBJ2-2	16	TGTGCCAGCAGCCAAGATGTCAGGGGAGCCACCGGGGAGCTGTTTTTT	CASSQDVRGATGELFF
.	.	TRBV24-1	TRBJ1-5	12	TGTGCCACCAGTGATGGGGGGCAGCCCCAGCATTTT	CATSDGGQPQHF
.	.	TRBV18	TRBJ1-2	15	TGTGCCAGCTCACCGGCCCTTAGAAGGGAGGAGGGCTACACCTTC	CASSPALRREEGYTF
.	.	TRBV19	TRBJ1-2	15	TGTGCCAGTAGTATTCAGGTTTTTACTAACTATGGCTACACCTTC	CASSIQVFTNYGYTF
.	TRBD1	TRBV11-1	TRBJ2-5	15	TGTGCCAGCAGCTACCGGACAGGGGGCAGGGAGACCCAGTACTTC	CASSYRTGGRETQYF
.	TRBD1	TRBV7-6	TRBJ1-2	15	TGTGCCAGCAGCACTAGGACAGGATCTAACTATGGCTACACCTTC	CASSTRTGSNYGYTF
.	TRBD1	TRBV5-4	TRBJ1-1	18	TGTGCCAGCAGCTTGGCCCGGGACAGGGGGCCCCTTACCACTGAAGCTTTCTTT	CASSLARDRGPLTTEAFF
.	.	TRBV5-1	TRBJ1-2	15	TGCGCCAGCAGCCCTAGCGGAGGGGGGGACTATGGCTACACCTTC	CASSPSGGGDYGYTF
.	TRBD1	TRBV7-3	TRBJ1-1	16	TGTGCCAGCAGCTTTACAGGGGGCGGTTTGGCCACTGAAGCTTTCTTT	CASSFTGGGLATEAFF
.	.	TRBV2	TRBJ2-7	14	TGTGCCAGCCGGCTGGCGACAGGTTATTACGAGCAGTACTTC	CASRLATGYYEQYF
.	.	TRBV28	TRBJ2-7	12	TGTGCCAGCAGTTTATTTCAGTACGAGCAGTACTTC	CASSLFQYEQYF
.	.	TRBV5-6	TRBJ2-3	15	TGTGCCAGCAGCTTCAGGACTACTAGCACAGATACGCAGTATTTT	CASSFRTTSTDTQYF
.	.	TRBV7-2	TRBJ1-6	15	TGTGCCAGCAGCTTAGTTCGGCAGGGGAATTCACCCCTCCACTTT	CASSLVRQGNSPLHF